The 30 T cell receptor beta chains below come from one sample, sequenced in a study of molecular identifiers for immune sequencing clone quantification (dated by TCRdb to 2017 to 2018). The library was prepared using PCR. TCRdb names NextSeq 500 as the instrument used. TCRdb trimmed public reads at Q25 via fastp, called clones via MiXCR and kept in-frame beta chains. Rows with a matching CDR3 protein are joined into one entry that keeps the most common DNA and genes. Across this sample there are nearly 55,000 distinct CDR3 sequences, with approximately 40% seen only once. Approximately 4.2% of the sample lies in the top ten. Sequenced input: naive CD8+ T cells from blood, with Jurkat cell RNA spiked in. The sample's cell subset or site label, in plain terms: FACS-sorted CD8+CD4-CCR7+CD45RA+ naive T cells. These receptors originate from a human donor in good health. Some libraries in this study had Jurkat cell RNA spiked in.

The chain recombines TRBV6-2 or TRBV6-3 with TRBJ1-5; 9 bases align to TRBD1. V was clipped by 8 bases and J by 4 bases; unmatched bases: 3. CDR3 length equals 13 residues. The germline CDR1 and CDR2 sequences are MNHEY and SVGEGT. This CDR3 is CASWDRVNQPQHF. The CDR3 region has the DNA TGTGCCAGCTGGGACAGGGTGAATCAGCCCCAGCATTTT.

This clonotype was detected a few times. V is TRBV7-9 and J is TRBJ2-5; 7 nucleotides match TRBD1. J lost 3 bases, V lost 5 bases, and 12 bases had no gene match. CDR3 length: 16 residues. Germline CDR1 reads SEHNR; CDR2 reads FQNEAQ (reference sequence). The CDR3 DNA reads TGTGCCAGCAGCGCCCCAGCTGGACAGGCAGAAGAGACCCAGTACTTC. Its protein is CASSAPAGQAEETQYF.

About this clonotype itself: With a much larger clone just one base away, this may be a read error. The chain links TRBV2 to TRBJ1-5, with 7 bases identical to TRBD1. Trimming at V came to 11 bases and at J to 2 bases, leaving 6 bases not matched to a gene. Per the germline V gene, CDR1 is SNHLY and CDR2 is FYNNEI. This CDR3 is 13 amino acids long. The CDR3 sequence: CACSQGGNQPQHF. The CDR3, as DNA: TGTGCCTGTTCGCAGGGGGGCAATCAGCCCCAGCATTTT.

The chain is built from TRBV5-4 and TRBJ2-1, with 8 bases fitting TRBD2. The CDR3 runs 15 residues. The ends lost 3 bases at V and 3 bases at J; junction bases unmatched: 5. CDR1 is SGHNT, CDR2 YYREEE, per germline (reference sequence). The CDR3 DNA sequence: TGTGCCAGCAGCTGGGCCCGGGGGGGCTACAATGAGCAGTTCTTC. This encodes CASSWARGGYNEQFF.

This clonotype came up once. A much bigger clone sits one base away, suggesting this may be a read error. This rearrangement joins TRBV24-1 to TRBJ2-2; TRBD2 might be the D (5 bases). This CDR3 region has 15 residues. From germline, CDR1 is KGHDR and CDR2 SFDVKD. Here the CDR3 reads CATSLAGRVPGELVF. DNA for the CDR3: TGTGCCACCAGTTTGGCCGGAAGGGTTCCCGGGGAGCTGGTTTTT.

There are a few counts of this clonotype. The chain uses TRBV24-1 and TRBJ2-1; tentative D call: TRBD2 (5 bases). This CDR3 contains 14 residues. V lost 9 bases, J lost 5 bases, and 16 bases lay in between. CDR1 and CDR2 (germline): KGHDR, SFDVKD. The DNA of the CDR3 is TGTGCCACCGATCCCGGGATAGATAACAATGAGCAGTTCTTC. Amino acid sequence: CATDPGIDNNEQFF.

The V gene is TRBV7-9, the J gene TRBJ2-7, with a weak D call TRBD2 (5 bases). V lost 5 bases and J 3 bases, leaving 11 bases between the germline ends. Germline CDR1 and CDR2: SEHNR and FQNEAQ (reference sequence). This CDR3 comprises 13 residues. CDR3 DNA: TGTGCCAGCAGCATTCTGGGGAGCTACGAGCAGTACTTC. Translating gives CASSILGSYEQYF.

A note on this clonotype: The conserved phenylalanine or tryptophan normally closing the CDR3 is absent here, so this likely arose from a read error. The chain carries TRBV28 and TRBJ2-7; D gene uncertain. This CDR3 contains 14 residues. V was clipped by 3 bases and J by 2 bases, with 11 bases between them. Germline loops: CDR1 MDHEN, CDR2 SYDVKM. This CDR3 is CASSFAYLPYEQYL. The CDR3, as DNA: TGTGCCAGCAGTTTTGCCTACCTCCCCTACGAGCAGTACCTC.

The chain links TRBV28 to TRBJ1-5; the D is unclear. The CDR3 consists of 15 residues. Between the trimmed V and J ends, which lost 1 base and 2 bases, there was a span of 9 bases. CDR1 and CDR2 from the germline V gene are MDHEN and SYDVKM. The CDR3 sequence: CASSLLQDRNQPQHF. Here the CDR3 DNA reads TGTGCCAGCAGTTTATTGCAGGACCGCAATCAGCCCCAGCATTTT.

For this clonotype: The junction shows a germline mismatch at one end, possibly a read error. The genes are TRBV29-1 and TRBJ2-2, with a possible D match to TRBD2 (5 bases). This CDR3 has 12 amino acids. Germline V gene lookup returns CDR1 SQVTM and CDR2 ANQGSEA. The CDR3 DNA is TGCAGCGCCCCCCAGGAGACCGGGGAGCTGTCTTTT. Its translation is CSAPQETGELSF.

This clonotype was recorded many times. The V and J genes are TRBV7-9 and TRBJ2-7; tentative D call: TRBD1 (5 bases). Germline loops: CDR1 SEHNR, CDR2 FQNEAQ (reference sequence). V lost 8 bases and J lost 6, with 14 bases in between. The CDR3 covers 12 residues. The CDR3 DNA sequence: TGTGCCAGCGTCCCTGGGCAGGGCGAGCAGTACTTC. As protein: CASVPGQGEQYF.

The table lists this clonotype with a count of one. A single base separates this from a much larger clone, so it may be a read error. The V gene is TRBV6-6, the J gene TRBJ2-3, with 8 bases that match TRBD1. The CDR3 is 13 residues long. Per the germline V gene, CDR1 is MNHNY and CDR2 is SVGAGI (reference sequence). Unmatched junction bases numbered 6, after V lost 6 bases and J lost 7 bases. The CDR3, as DNA: TGTGCCAGCAGCGGGACAGGTACAAATACGCAGTATTTT. Translation gives CASSGTGTNTQYF.

The chain couples TRBV6-6 to TRBJ2-5; no definite D call. V lost 0 bases, J lost 4 bases, and 0 bases lay in between. The CDR3 length is 11 residues. CDR1 MNHNY and CDR2 SVGAGI come from the germline V gene (reference sequence). CDR3 amino acids: CASSYSETQYF. In DNA, the CDR3 is TGTGCCAGCAGTTACTCAGAGACCCAGTACTTC.

The chain is built from TRBV7-2 and TRBJ2-7; D gene uncertain. Germline lookup yields CDR1 SGHTA and CDR2 FQGNSA. The CDR3 totals 12 residues. Trimming shortened V by 4 bases and J by 2 bases, and 6 bases separated the two germline ends. In DNA form, the CDR3 reads TGTGCCAGCAGCTCTGACACCTACGAGCAGTACTTC. Protein product: CASSSDTYEQYF.

With regard to this clonotype: No conserved phenylalanine or tryptophan is present at the end of the CDR3, so a read error is the likely explanation. This chain links TRBV27 with TRBJ1-1; no reliable D call. V dropped 5 bases and J dropped 0 bases, with 13 bases sitting between them. The CDR3 is 15 residues long. From germline, CDR1 is MNHEY and CDR2 SMNVEV (reference sequence). CDR3 region: CASSVGGSMNTEAFL. CDR3 nucleotide sequence: TGTGCCAGCAGTGTAGGCGGCAGCATGAACACTGAAGCTTTCTTA.

This clonotype was counted ten times or more. The chain uses TRBV20-1 and TRBJ2-1; D is undetermined. This CDR3 has 12 residues. V was trimmed by 3 bases and J by 7 bases, leaving 10 bases between them. Per the germline V gene, CDR1 is DFQATT and CDR2 is SNEGSKA (reference sequence). The CDR3 loop is CSASGPVNEQFF. The CDR3 bases are TGCAGTGCTAGTGGTCCAGTGAATGAGCAGTTCTTC.

This clonotype has a handful of counts. Just one base apart from a much larger clone, this may be a read error. The V gene is TRBV29-1, the J gene TRBJ2-5; D remains unclear. CDR1 and CDR2 (germline): SQVTM, ANQGSEA. CDR3 length: 13 residues. The CDR3 loop is CSVDWDIQGTQYF. Here the CDR3 DNA reads TGCAGCGTTGACTGGGATATCCAAGGGACCCAGTACTTC.

The sample holds many counts of this clonotype. This chain uses TRBV4-3 with TRBJ2-7, with a weak D call TRBD2 (5 bases). Germline V lookup: CDR1 LGHNA, CDR2 YSLEER. The CDR3 covers 13 residues. V lost 0 bases and J lost 7, with 10 bases in between. The CDR3 DNA reads TGCGCCAGCAGCCAAGACGGACTTCGGGAGCAGTACTTC. Translating it yields CASSQDGLREQYF.

A word on this clonotype: The final CDR3 position lacks the conserved phenylalanine or tryptophan, pointing to a likely read error. The rearrangement links TRBV19 to TRBJ2-3; D gene ambiguous. The CDR3 is made up of 14 amino acids. Trimming shortened V by 3 bases and J by 0 bases, and 7 bases separated the two germline ends. Germline CDR1 LNHDA, CDR2 SQIVND (reference sequence). In nucleotides, the CDR3 is TGTGCCAGTAGTATTGGTGCGAGCACAGATACGCAGTATTTA. Its protein is CASSIGASTDTQYL.

This clonotype was observed a few times. The V gene is TRBV11-2, the J gene TRBJ2-7; weak D call: TRBD2 (5 bases). The ends were cut back, 2 bases at V and 2 bases at J, with 19 bases in the middle. CDR1 is SGHAT and CDR2 is FQNNGV in the germline V gene. This CDR3 region has 17 residues. For the CDR3, the DNA is TGTGCCAGCAGCTTATTTCTCGGCGGGCCCCTGGCCTACGAGCAGTACTTC. It translates to CASSLFLGGPLAYEQYF.

Many counts were recorded for this clonotype. V and J are TRBV5-8 and TRBJ2-3; TRBD1 matches 7 bases. The CDR3 has 15 residues. Germline CDR1 SGHTS, CDR2 YDEGEE. Trimming took 4 bases from V and 4 from J; bases not matched to a gene: 9. The CDR3 here is CASSLGRQGADTQYF. CDR3 in DNA: TGTGCCAGCAGCCTAGGACGACAGGGAGCAGATACGCAGTATTTT.

As regards this clonotype: No conserved phenylalanine or tryptophan ends this CDR3, so it is likely a read error. The rearrangement uses TRBV7-9 and TRBJ2-1; 8 positions agree with TRBD2. Trimming at V came to 5 bases and at J to 3 bases, leaving 3 bases not matched to a gene. Germline CDR1 and CDR2: SEHNR and FQNEAQ (reference sequence). The CDR3 is 14 amino acids. The DNA for the CDR3 is TGTGCCAGCAGCGCCCGGGGGGGCTACAATGAGCAGTTCTAC. As protein: CASSARGGYNEQFY.

At least ten counts were recorded for this clonotype. The CDR3 sequence: CASSGSGSYYEQYF. The CDR3 DNA is TGTGCCAGCAGCGGGAGCGGGAGTTACTACGAGCAGTACTTC. J is TRBJ2-7 and V is TRBV5-4, with TRBD2 matching 8 bases. Per the germline V gene, CDR1 is SGHNT and CDR2 is YYREEE (reference sequence). The CDR3 has 14 residues. The J segment lost 3 bases and the V segment lost 4 bases, leaving 6 bases of the junction unmatched.

This clonotype has only a few counts. The chain uses TRBV4-2 and TRBJ2-5, with 10 nucleotides matching TRBD1. Per the germline V gene, CDR1 is LGHNA and CDR2 is YNFKEQ. The junction had 3 bases not matched to a gene; V was cut back by 2 bases and J by 3 bases. The CDR3 runs to 15 residues. This chain's CDR3 is CASSQWDRGEETQYF. The CDR3 nucleotides read TGTGCCAGCAGCCAATGGGACAGGGGAGAAGAGACCCAGTACTTC.

This chain connects TRBV12-3 or TRBV12-4 to TRBJ2-5; D is uncertain. V shed 1 base and J shed 3 bases, with 9 bases lying between them. This CDR3 comprises 14 residues. CDR3 amino acids: CASSLGDWEETQYF. Written as DNA, the CDR3 is TGTGCCAGCAGTTTAGGGGATTGGGAAGAGACCCAGTACTTC.

In regard to this clonotype: A read error may explain this, as a much larger clone is one base away. The V gene is TRBV5-6, the J gene TRBJ2-5, with 11 bases that match TRBD2. CDR3 length: 16 amino acids. The germline gives CDR1 SGHDT, CDR2 YYEEEE. V trimming: 4 bases; J trimming: 2 bases; junction bases outside the gene matches: 7. CDR3 sequence (DNA): TGTGCCAGCAGCCAGGGACTAGCGGTGATACAAGAGACCCAGTACTTC. Translation gives CASSQGLAVIQETQYF.

The gene calls are TRBV27 and TRBJ2-2; maybe TRBD2 (5 bases). The V end was cut by 6 bases, the J end by 7 bases, with 21 bases between. Per germline, CDR1 MNHEY and CDR2 SMNVEV (reference sequence). The CDR3 runs to 16 residues. Here the CDR3 reads CASRLLPGSYHGELFF. CDR3 sequence (DNA): TGTGCCAGCAGACTACTTCCGGGATCCTACCACGGGGAGCTGTTTTTT.

A word on this clonotype: It may be a read error: a sequence one base away is much more abundant. The V gene is TRBV5-1, the J gene TRBJ1-5, with TRBD1 matching 7 bases. The germline CDR1 and CDR2 sequences are SGHRS and YFSETQ. V lost 2 bases and J lost 7; bases outside the gene matches: 9. The CDR3 contains 15 residues. CDR3 amino acids: CASSLSGGGGQPQHF. CDR3 nucleotides: TGCGCCAGCAGCTTATCGGGAGGGGGCGGCCAGCCCCAGCATTTT.

The sample holds a few counts of this clonotype. The V gene is TRBV6-2 or TRBV6-3, the J gene TRBJ2-7; 8 bases line up with TRBD2. With V trimmed by 0 bases and J by 4 bases, 20 bases remained unmatched. Germline V gives CDR1 MNHEY, CDR2 SVGEGT. The CDR3 length is 20 residues. The chain's CDR3 is CASSYSPAGAGGRHGYEQYF. The CDR3 DNA is TGTGCCAGCAGTTACTCGCCGGCTGGTGCGGGAGGAAGACACGGGTACGAGCAGTACTTC.

The chain uses TRBV24-1 and TRBJ2-3; D gene unclear. Germline V gene data show CDR1 as KGHDR and CDR2 as SFDVKD. The V end lost 5 bases, the J end lost 2 bases, and 7 bases lay between the germline ends. The CDR3 consists of 13 residues. CDR3 coding DNA: TGTGCCACCAGTGGGGTACCCACAGATACGCAGTATTTT. It yields the protein CATSGVPTDTQYF.